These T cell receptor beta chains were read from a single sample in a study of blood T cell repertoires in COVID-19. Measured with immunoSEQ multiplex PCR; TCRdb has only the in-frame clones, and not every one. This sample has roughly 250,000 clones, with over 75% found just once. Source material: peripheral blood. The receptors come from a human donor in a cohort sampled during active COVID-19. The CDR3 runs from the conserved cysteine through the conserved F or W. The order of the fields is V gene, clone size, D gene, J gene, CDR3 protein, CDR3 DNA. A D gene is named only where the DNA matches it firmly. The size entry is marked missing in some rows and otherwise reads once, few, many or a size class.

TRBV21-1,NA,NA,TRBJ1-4,CARWPGQGGATNEKLFF,TGTGCCCGCTGGCCGGGACAGGGGGGTGCAACTAATGAAAAACTGTTTTTT
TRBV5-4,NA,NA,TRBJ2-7,CASSLRGVGVYEQYF,TGTGCCAGCAGCCTTAGAGGAGTCGGAGTTTACGAGCAGTACTTC
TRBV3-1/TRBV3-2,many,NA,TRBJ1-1,CASSQRGGSEAFF,TGTGCCAGCAGCCAAAGGGGAGGATCTGAAGCTTTCTTT
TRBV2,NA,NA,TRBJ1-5,CASRDSNQPQHF,TGTGCCAGTCGGGATAGCAATCAGCCCCAGCATTTT
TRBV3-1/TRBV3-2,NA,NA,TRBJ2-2,CASSQGRAGELFF,TGTGCCAGCAGCCAAGGGAGGGCCGGGGAGCTGTTTTTT
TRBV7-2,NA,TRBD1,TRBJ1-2,CASSLEGALGGADGYTF,TGTGCCAGCAGCTTAGAGGGGGCTCTAGGGGGCGCCGATGGCTACACCTTC
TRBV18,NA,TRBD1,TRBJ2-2,CASSPPTGANTGELFF,TGTGCCAGCTCACCACCGACAGGGGCGAACACCGGGGAGCTGTTTTTT
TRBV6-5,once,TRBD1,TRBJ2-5,CASSYQGARRTQYF,TGTGCCAGCAGTTATCAGGGGGCCAGGCGGACCCAGTACTTC
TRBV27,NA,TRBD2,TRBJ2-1,CASSLGLPGEQFF,TGTGCCAGCAGTCTGGGACTACCCGGTGAGCAGTTCTTC
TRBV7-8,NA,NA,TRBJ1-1,CASSLVLAGGNTEAFF,TGTGCCAGCAGCTTAGTACTAGCAGGAGGGAACACTGAAGCTTTCTTT
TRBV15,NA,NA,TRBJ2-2,CATSRDRATGELFF,TGTGCCACCAGCAGAGACAGGGCCACCGGGGAGCTGTTTTTT
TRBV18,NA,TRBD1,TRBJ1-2,CASQTGGNGYTF,TGTGCCAGCCAAACAGGGGGCAATGGCTACACCTTC
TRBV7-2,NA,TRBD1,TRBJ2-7,CASSLRDRDEQYF,TGTGCCAGCAGCTTAAGAGACAGGGACGAGCAGTACTTC
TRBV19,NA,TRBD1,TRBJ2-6,CASSYPGQGGANVLTF,TGTGCCAGTAGTTACCCCGGACAGGGTGGGGCCAACGTCCTGACTTTC
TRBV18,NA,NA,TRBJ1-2,CASSPNRERRGEGYTF,TGTGCCAGCTCACCAAATCGTGAACGTCGGGGGGAAGGCTACACCTTC
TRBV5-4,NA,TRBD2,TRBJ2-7,CASSLVLAGGEQYF,TGTGCCAGCAGCTTGGTTCTAGCGGGGGGGGAGCAGTACTTC
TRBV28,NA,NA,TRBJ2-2,CASVGGPGELFF,TGTGCCAGCGTGGGGGGGCCCGGGGAGCTGTTTTTT
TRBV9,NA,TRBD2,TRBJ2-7,CASSASGGPYEQYF,TGTGCCAGCAGCGCTAGCGGGGGGCCTTACGAGCAGTACTTC
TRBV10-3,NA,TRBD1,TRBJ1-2,CAISQTQGENGYTF,TGTGCCATCAGCCAAACGCAGGGGGAGAATGGCTACACCTTC
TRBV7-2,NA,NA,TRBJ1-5,CASSSRQGNQPQHF,TGTGCCAGCAGCTCACGACAGGGCAATCAGCCCCAGCATTTT
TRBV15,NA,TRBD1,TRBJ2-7,CATSSPGQGDYEQYF,TGTGCCACCAGCAGTCCGGGACAGGGTGACTACGAGCAGTACTTC
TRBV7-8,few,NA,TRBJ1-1,CASSLDDSGYTEAFF,TGTGCCAGCAGCTTAGATGATTCAGGGTACACTGAAGCTTTCTTT
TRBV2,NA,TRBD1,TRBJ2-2,CASRQGAGRTGELFF,TGTGCCAGCAGACAGGGGGCCGGTCGAACCGGGGAGCTGTTTTTT
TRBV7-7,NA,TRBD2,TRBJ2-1,CASSQTSGRDNEQFF,TGTGCTAGCAGCCAGACTAGCGGGAGGGACAATGAGCAGTTCTTC
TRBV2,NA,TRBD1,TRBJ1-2,CASSIRTGDNNYGYTF,TGTGCCAGCAGTATCCGGACAGGGGACAACAACTATGGCTACACCTTC
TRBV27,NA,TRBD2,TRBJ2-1,CASSLFGPSGRRASYNEQFF,TGTGCCAGCAGTTTATTCGGCCCTAGCGGGAGAAGGGCGTCCTACAATGAGCAGTTCTTC
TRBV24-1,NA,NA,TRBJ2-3,CATPGPHTPDTQYF,TGTGCCACCCCGGGTCCCCACACCCCAGATACGCAGTATTTT
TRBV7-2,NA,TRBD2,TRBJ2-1,CASSSPGLAGTNEQFF,TGTGCCAGCAGCTCTCCAGGGCTAGCGGGGACCAATGAGCAGTTCTTC
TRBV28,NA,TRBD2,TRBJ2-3,CASSLARGVTDTQYF,TGTGCCAGCAGCCTGGCGCGGGGGGTGACAGATACGCAGTATTTT
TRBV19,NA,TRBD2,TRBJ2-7,CASSPGLAGGGSLVAYEQYF,TGTGCCAGTAGTCCGGGACTAGCGGGAGGTGGGTCTTTAGTAGCCTACGAGCAGTACTTC
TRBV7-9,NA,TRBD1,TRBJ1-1,CASGDRGAEAFF,TGTGCCAGCGGCGACAGGGGGGCTGAAGCTTTCTTT
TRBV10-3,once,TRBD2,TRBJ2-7,CAISESIRGTRSTEQYF,TGTGCCATCAGTGAGTCGATTCGAGGGACTAGATCTACCGAGCAGTACTTC
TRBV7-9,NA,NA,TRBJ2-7,CASSLGSGSNEQYF,TGTGCCAGCAGCTTAGGATCGGGGTCCAACGAGCAGTACTTC
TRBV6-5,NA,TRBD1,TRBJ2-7,CASSDRDRLYEQYF,TGTGCCAGCAGCGACCGGGACAGGCTCTACGAGCAGTACTTC
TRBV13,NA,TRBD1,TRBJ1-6,CASSPGQFYNSPLHF,TGTGCCAGCAGCCCGGGACAGTTCTATAATTCACCCCTCCACTTT
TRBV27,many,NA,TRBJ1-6,CASSFNLLAGNSPLHF,TGTGCCAGCAGTTTCAACCTCCTCGCGGGGAATTCACCCCTCCACTTT